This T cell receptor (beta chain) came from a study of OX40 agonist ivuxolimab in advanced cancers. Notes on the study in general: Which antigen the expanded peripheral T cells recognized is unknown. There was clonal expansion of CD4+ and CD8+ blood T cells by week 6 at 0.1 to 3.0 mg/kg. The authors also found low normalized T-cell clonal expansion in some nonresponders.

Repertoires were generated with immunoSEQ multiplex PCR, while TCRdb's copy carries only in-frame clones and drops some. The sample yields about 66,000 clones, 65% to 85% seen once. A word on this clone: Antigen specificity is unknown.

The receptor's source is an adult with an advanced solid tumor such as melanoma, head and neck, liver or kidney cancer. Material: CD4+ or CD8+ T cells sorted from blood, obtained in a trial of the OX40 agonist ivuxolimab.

The CDR3: CASSFWGAGTDTQYF. DNA of the CDR3: TGTGCCAGCAGTTTTTGGGGGGCTGGCACAGATACGCAGTATTTT. The chain has TRBV27 and TRBJ2-3, with D perhaps assigned TRBD1 or TRBD2 (6 bases each). Trimming took 3 bases from V and 1 from J, leaving 11 bases between them. The CDR3 covers 15 residues. From germline, CDR1 is MNHEY and CDR2 SMNVEV (reference sequence).